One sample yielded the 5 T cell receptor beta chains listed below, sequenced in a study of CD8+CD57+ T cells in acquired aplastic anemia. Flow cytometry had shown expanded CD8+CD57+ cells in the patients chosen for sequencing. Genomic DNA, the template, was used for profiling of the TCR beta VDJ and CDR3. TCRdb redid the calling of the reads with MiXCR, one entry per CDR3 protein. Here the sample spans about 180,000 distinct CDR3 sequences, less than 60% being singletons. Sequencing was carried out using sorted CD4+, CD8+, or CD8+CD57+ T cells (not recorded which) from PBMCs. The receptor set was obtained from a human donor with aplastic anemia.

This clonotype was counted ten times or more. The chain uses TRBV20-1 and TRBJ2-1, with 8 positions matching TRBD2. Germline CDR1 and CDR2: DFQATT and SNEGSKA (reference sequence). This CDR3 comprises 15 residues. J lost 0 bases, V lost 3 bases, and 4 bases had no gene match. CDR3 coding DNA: TGCAGTGCTAGCGGGGGGGCTTACTCCTACAATGAGCAGTTCTTC. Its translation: CSASGGAYSYNEQFF.

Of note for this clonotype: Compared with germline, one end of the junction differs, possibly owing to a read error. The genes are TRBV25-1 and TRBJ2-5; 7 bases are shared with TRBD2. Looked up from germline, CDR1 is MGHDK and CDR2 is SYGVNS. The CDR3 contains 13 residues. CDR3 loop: CASSPGLEETQYF. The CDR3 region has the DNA TGTGCCAGCAGCCCCGGACTAGAAGAGACCCAATACTTC.

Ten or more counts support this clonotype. The CDR3 sequence: CASSKREFWRYTF. The CDR3 DNA follows: TGTGCCAGCAGTAAACGGGAGTTTTGGCGCTACACCTTC. The chain recombines TRBV12-3 or TRBV12-4 with TRBJ1-2; D is ambiguous. This CDR3 spans 13 amino acids. Trimming took 5 bases from V and 9 from J, leaving 16 bases between them.

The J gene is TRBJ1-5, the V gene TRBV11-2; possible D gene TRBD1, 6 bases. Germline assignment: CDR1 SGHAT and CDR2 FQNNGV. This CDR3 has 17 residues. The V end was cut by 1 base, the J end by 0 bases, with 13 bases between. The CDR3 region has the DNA TGTGCCAGCAGCTTAGTCGGGACACAGCTTAGCAATCAGCCCCAGCATTTT. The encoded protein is CASSLVGTQLSNQPQHF.

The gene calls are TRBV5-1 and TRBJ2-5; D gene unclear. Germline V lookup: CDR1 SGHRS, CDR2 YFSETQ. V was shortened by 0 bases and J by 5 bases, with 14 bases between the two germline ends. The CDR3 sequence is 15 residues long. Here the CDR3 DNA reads TGCGCCAGCAGCTTGGCGCAGGCCGAAGGGGAGACCCAGTACTTC. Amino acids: CASSLAQAEGETQYF.